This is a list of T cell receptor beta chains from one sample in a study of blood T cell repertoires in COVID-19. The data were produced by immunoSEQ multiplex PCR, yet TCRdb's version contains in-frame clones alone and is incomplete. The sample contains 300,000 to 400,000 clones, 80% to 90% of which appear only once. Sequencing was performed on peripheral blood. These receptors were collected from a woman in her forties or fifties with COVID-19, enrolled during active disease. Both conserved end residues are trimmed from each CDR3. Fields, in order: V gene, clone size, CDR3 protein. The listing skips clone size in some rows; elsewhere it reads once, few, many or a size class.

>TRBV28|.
ASSLGAQNTEAF
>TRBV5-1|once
ASSLQADGANVLT
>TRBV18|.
ASSASLGNTGELF
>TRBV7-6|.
ASSAGLLSSGNTIY
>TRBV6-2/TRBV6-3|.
ASSYRGREGNQPQH
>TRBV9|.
ASSASSGTGGTQY
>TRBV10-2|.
ASSENRAAGELF
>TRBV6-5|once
ASINLPTGEAF
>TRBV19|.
ASSIGQGYTGELF
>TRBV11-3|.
ASSLAGAYEQY
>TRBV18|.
ASSRQNNEQF
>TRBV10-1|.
ASSTGRLTSTEAF
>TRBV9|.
ASSVVGTGFYEGNEQF
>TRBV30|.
AWSVLGGSSGNTIY
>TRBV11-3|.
ASSLGGDQETQY
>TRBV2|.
ASQVGGTNTGELF
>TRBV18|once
ASSPQSGQGDQETQY
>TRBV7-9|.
ASSSRQLTSGSWNEQF
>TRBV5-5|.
ASSSEGLIGDTQY
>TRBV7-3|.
ASSLRREWTAYEQY
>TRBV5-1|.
ASSPRRQETQY
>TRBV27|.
ASSPRTAKGYEQY
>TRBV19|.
ASSIAAGILNEQF
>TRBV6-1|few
ASSEASGSPDTQY
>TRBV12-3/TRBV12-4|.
ASSLAGSTQY
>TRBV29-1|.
SVLRTSGPTDTQY
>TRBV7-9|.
ASSAARAEPYNEQF
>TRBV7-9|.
ASMVDWGRGVANYGYT
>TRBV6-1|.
ASSEGRTGQPQH
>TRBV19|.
ASSAGTGRTGELF
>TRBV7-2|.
ASSTLRAQGAAGYT